This passage covers 30 T cell receptor beta chains from one sample sequenced in a study of T-cell memory formation after mild COVID-19. From the 5' RACE reads, TCRdb called clonotypes with MiXCR, one entry per CDR3 protein. The sample yields about 540,000 distinct CDR3 sequences, roughly 20% seen once. Sequences were obtained from PBMCs or a T cell subset sorted from them (not recorded which). The source of these receptors is an adult woman who had mild COVID-19 (a few samples of this study predate the infection). Cell type and time point are not known.

The V gene is TRBV5-1, the J gene TRBJ2-7, with 10 bases identical to TRBD1. CDR3 length equals 14 residues. Germline trimming cut 7 bases from V and 6 bases from J; bases unmatched to any gene: 10. Germline CDR1 reads SGHRS; CDR2 reads YFSETQ. The CDR3 spells CASQGGTGVSEQYF. The CDR3 DNA reads as TGCGCCAGCCAAGGAGGGACAGGGGTCAGCGAGCAGTACTTC.

In its sample, this clonotype was seen a few times. CDR3 region: CASGPPGNYEQYF. CDR3 DNA: TGTGCTAGCGGACCCCCGGGGAACTACGAGCAGTACTTC. The chain joins TRBV12-5 to TRBJ2-7; the D gene is possibly TRBD2 (5 bases). V dropped 9 bases and J dropped 3 bases, with 15 bases sitting between them. CDR3 length: 13 residues. Germline values: CDR1 LGHNT, CDR2 FRNRAP.

This clonotype was seen just once. The chain employs TRBV7-9 and TRBJ2-1; weak D call: TRBD1 (6 bases). V was shortened by 5 bases and J by 5 bases, with 22 bases between the two germline ends. Germline V gene lookup returns CDR1 SEHNR and CDR2 FQNEAQ (reference sequence). The CDR3 totals 17 residues. The CDR3 loop reads CASSQRGGTQGHNEQFF. The CDR3 DNA reads TGTGCCAGCAGCCAGAGAGGTGGGACACAGGGCCACAATGAGCAGTTCTTC.

This sequence joins TRBV15 and TRBJ1-6; 8 bases are shared with TRBD1. Germline V gives CDR1 LNHNV, CDR2 YYDKDF (reference sequence). This CDR3 is 13 amino acids long. Germline trimming cut 4 bases from V and 14 bases from J; bases unmatched to any gene: 7. CDR3 sequence reads: CATSTAGGETLHF. CDR3 coding DNA: TGTGCCACCAGCACCGCAGGGGGCGAGACCCTCCACTTT.

This clonotype was seen only once. The rearrangement joins TRBV13 to TRBJ2-7, with 12 bases matching TRBD2. The CDR3 has 16 residues. In germline, CDR1 is PRHDT, CDR2 FYEKMQ (reference sequence). Unmatched junction bases numbered 8, after V lost 4 bases and J lost 4 bases. The CDR3 sequence: CASSSLTSGGLYEQYF. As DNA, the CDR3 is TGTGCCAGCAGCTCTTTGACTAGCGGGGGCCTTTACGAGCAGTACTTC.

The genes are TRBV10-3 and TRBJ1-3; 10 bases line up with TRBD1. Trimming took 6 bases from V and 6 from J; bases not matched to a gene: 8. The CDR3 runs 15 residues. The germline V gene encodes CDR1 ENHRY and CDR2 SYGVKD. The CDR3 DNA reads TGTGCCATCAGAAACGGACAGGGGGACGAAAACACCATATATTTT. As protein: CAIRNGQGDENTIYF.

This clonotype was counted between two and nine times. V gene TRBV30 combines with J gene TRBJ1-6; unclear D gene. This CDR3 region has 12 residues. The V end was cut by 1 base, the J end by 9 bases, with 7 bases between. Germline lookup yields CDR1 GTSNPN and CDR2 SVGIG (reference sequence). For the CDR3, the DNA is TGTGCCTGGAGTGCCCAATTTTCACCCCTCCACTTT. It specifies CAWSAQFSPLHF.

The chain uses TRBV6-5 and TRBJ2-7, with 9 bases lining up with TRBD1. V was pared by 6 bases and J by 3 bases, with 15 bases of the junction left unmatched. This CDR3 contains 17 residues. Germline CDR1 and CDR2: MNHEY and SVGAGI. CDR3: CASRHRSTGTGIYEQYF. The CDR3 bases are TGTGCCAGCAGACACAGAAGCACCGGGACAGGGATCTACGAGCAGTACTTC.

This clonotype has more than one count but fewer than ten. V usage is TRBV19 and J usage is TRBJ2-1; TRBD2 agrees at 15 bases. The J segment lost 7 bases and the V segment lost 7 bases, leaving 5 bases of the junction unmatched. This CDR3 is 15 amino acids long. Germline CDR1 and CDR2: LNHDA and SQIVND (reference sequence). CDR3 in DNA: TGTGCCAGTACCTGGACTAGCGGGGGGGCAAATGAGCAGTTCTTC. Amino acid sequence: CASTWTSGGANEQFF.

The chain combines TRBV12-3 or TRBV12-4 with TRBJ1-1; no firm D call. This CDR3 contains 13 residues. The V and J ends lost 5 bases and 1 base respectively, with 8 bases between them. The CDR3 DNA reads as TGTGCCAGCAGTGAAAGAAGGAACACTGAAGCTTTCTTT. Encoded protein: CASSERRNTEAFF.

The CDR3 spells CSARAPARETQYF. Here the CDR3 DNA reads TGCAGTGCTAGAGCACCCGCGCGGGAGACCCAGTACTTC. The V gene is TRBV20-1, the J gene TRBJ2-5; D remains ambiguous. This CDR3 spans 13 amino acids. V was trimmed by 1 base and J by 5 bases, leaving 11 bases between them. Germline CDR1 reads DFQATT; CDR2 reads SNEGSKA (reference sequence).

The chain employs TRBV10-3 and TRBJ2-7; 12 bases fit TRBD2. Germline V gene data show CDR1 as ENHRY and CDR2 as SYGVKD. V dropped 0 bases and J dropped 4; count of bases not matched to a gene: 1. The CDR3 consists of 15 residues. For the CDR3, the DNA is TGTGCCATCAGTGAGTCACTAGCGGGAGGTTACGAGCAGTACTTC. This gives the protein CAISESLAGGYEQYF.

The rearrangement links TRBV4-3 to TRBJ2-4; D possibly corresponds to TRBD1 (5 bases). Trimming left V 4 bases short and J 0 bases short, with 13 bases between. The length of the CDR3 is 16 residues. CDR1 and CDR2 from the germline V gene are LGHNA and YSLEER. This CDR3 is CASSPTTVTAKNIQYF. The CDR3 DNA reads as TGCGCCAGCAGCCCTACGACAGTGACAGCCAAAAACATTCAGTACTTC.

J is TRBJ2-7 and V is TRBV5-6; weak D call: TRBD2 (6 bases). CDR3 length: 16 residues. CDR1 is SGHDT and CDR2 is YYEEEE in the germline V gene. The V gene lost 3 bases and the J gene lost 0 bases, with 16 bases spanning the gap. The CDR3 here is CASSSSSSAASYEQYF. The CDR3 DNA reads TGTGCCAGCAGCTCCTCCTCTAGCGCGGCCTCCTACGAGCAGTACTTC.

The gene calls are TRBV3-1 and TRBJ1-2; no clear D. The germline V gene encodes CDR1 LGHDT and CDR2 YNNKEL (reference sequence). The CDR3 contains 14 residues. Trimming removed 0 bases from V and 4 bases from J, with 9 bases in between. CDR3 bases: TGTGCCAGCAGCCAAGAGGAGGGTACCTATGGCTACACCTTC. It translates to CASSQEEGTYGYTF.

J is TRBJ1-6 and V is TRBV5-4; no firm D call. Germline CDR1 SGHNT, CDR2 YYREEE (reference sequence). This CDR3 is 15 amino acids long. Between the trimmed V and J ends, which lost 0 bases and 10 bases, there was a span of 14 bases. In nucleotides, the CDR3 is TGTGCCAGCAGCTTGGAGGGTAGGGCGAGCTCACCCCTCCACTTT. Protein: CASSLEGRASSPLHF. Supplemented by reference TRBV5-4 and TRBJ1-6, the full variable domain reads ETGVTQSPTHLIKTRGQQVTLRCSSQSGHNTVSWYQQALGQGPQFIFQYYREEENGRGNFPPRFSGLQFPNYSSELNVNALELDDSALYLCASSLEGRASSPLHFGNGTRLTVT.

This clonotype is a singleton in its sample. This chain connects TRBV6-2 or TRBV6-3 to TRBJ2-7; D gene unclear. This CDR3 has 13 amino acids. V lost 5 bases and J 3 bases, leaving 11 bases between the germline ends. Per germline, CDR1 MNHEY and CDR2 SVGEGT. The DNA of the CDR3 is TGTGCCAGCAGTCTCCTGGATGTCTACGAGCAGTACTTC. Translated, it gives CASSLLDVYEQYF.

In this sample, this clonotype turned up a few times. The CDR3 here is CSAREEIAGNYGYTF. CDR3 nucleotides: TGCAGTGCTAGAGAGGAGATTGCAGGGAACTATGGCTACACCTTC. The V call is TRBV20-1, the J call TRBJ1-2, with D tentatively TRBD1 (5 bases). CDR1 is DFQATT, CDR2 SNEGSKA, per germline (reference sequence). The CDR3 runs to 15 residues. V was pared by 0 bases and J by 2 bases, with 13 bases between.

This clonotype has only a few counts. This chain joins TRBV12-3 or TRBV12-4 and TRBJ2-2; tentative D call: TRBD2 (7 bases). The CDR3 loop spans 14 amino acids. The V end lost 8 bases, the J end lost 6 bases, and 16 bases lay between the germline ends. CDR3 coding DNA: TGTGCCAGCCTCCAATACGGGGGGCCCGGGGAGCTGTTTTTT. Translation: CASLQYGGPGELFF.

The chain employs TRBV9 and TRBJ2-7; D is unclear. Germline values: CDR1 SGDLS, CDR2 YYNGEE. V shed 2 bases and J shed 2 bases, with 14 bases lying between them. The CDR3 is 15 residues long. The CDR3 DNA follows: TGTGCCAGCAGCGTCGGGTCCACCAGCCCCTACGAGCAGTACTTC. Its protein product is CASSVGSTSPYEQYF.

This clonotype turned up a few times. The chain links TRBV10-3 to TRBJ2-7, with a possible D match to TRBD1 (5 bases). CDR3 length: 16 amino acids. V was cut by 0 bases and J by 7 bases, with 19 bases left in between. In germline, CDR1 is ENHRY, CDR2 SYGVKD. CDR3 coding DNA: TGTGCCATCAGTGAGTCGAGACCGGGCAGGGTGGATGAGCAGTACTTC. It encodes CAISESRPGRVDEQYF.

As concerns this clonotype: This sequence may be a read error, since a much larger clone differs from it by one base. The genes are TRBV12-3 or TRBV12-4 and TRBJ1-5, with D hard to call. The CDR3 is 16 amino acids. CDR3 amino acids: CASGLGLVRFGQPQHF. CDR3 bases: TGTGCCAGCGGTTTAGGTCTTGTCAGGTTCGGACAGCCCCAGCATTTT.

This clonotype came up a few times. The chain couples TRBV7-7 to TRBJ2-7; D may correspond to TRBD1 or TRBD2 (6 bases each). V lost 3 bases and J 5 bases, leaving 11 bases between the germline ends. The CDR3 loop spans 13 amino acids. Germline V gives CDR1 SSHAT, CDR2 FNYEAQ (reference sequence). The CDR3 DNA reads as TGTGCCAGCAGCTTTTCTAGGGGGGACGAGCAGTACTTC. It specifies CASSFSRGDEQYF.

J is TRBJ2-1 and V is TRBV7-2, with D perhaps matching TRBD1 (6 bases). The CDR3 is 15 amino acids. Germline V CDR1 and CDR2: SGHTA, FQGNSA. Trimming took off 4 bases at V and 4 bases at J, with 14 bases between the two ends. CDR3 region: CASSSQGLGYNEQFF. In DNA, the CDR3 is TGTGCCAGCAGCTCACAGGGCTTGGGTTACAATGAGCAGTTCTTC.

This clonotype was seen a handful of times. The rearrangement uses TRBV15 and TRBJ1-3, with D possibly being TRBD1 (6 bases). This CDR3 spans 15 amino acids. Per the germline V gene, CDR1 is LNHNV and CDR2 is YYDKDF (reference sequence). Between the trimmed V and J ends, which lost 3 bases and 0 bases, there was a span of 9 bases. CDR3 DNA: TGTGCCACCAGCAGGGACAGAAGCTCTGGAAACACCATATATTTT. Amino acid sequence: CATSRDRSSGNTIYF.

The chain links TRBV27 to TRBJ2-7; perhaps TRBD1 as D (6 bases). The length of the CDR3 is 15 residues. Per the germline V gene, CDR1 is MNHEY and CDR2 is SMNVEV (reference sequence). V gave up 6 bases and J gave up 0 bases, with 15 bases separating them. Here the CDR3 reads CASRNRQVGSYEQYF. CDR3 DNA sequence: TGTGCCAGCAGGAACCGACAGGTGGGCTCCTACGAGCAGTACTTC.

This clonotype was seen only a few times. The CDR3 DNA follows: TGTGCCAGCAGTATTCTCACTAGCGGATACAATGAGCAGTTCTTC. This encodes CASSILTSGYNEQFF. The chain couples TRBV27 to TRBJ2-1; 8 nucleotides agree with TRBD2. Trimming at V came to 5 bases and at J to 4 bases, leaving 7 bases not matched to a gene. The germline V gene encodes CDR1 MNHEY and CDR2 SMNVEV (reference sequence). The CDR3 loop spans 15 amino acids.

CDR3 residues: CASSLDTGGSAPGQYF. Written as DNA, the CDR3 is TGTGCCAGCAGCTTAGATACAGGGGGCTCGGCCCCCGGTCAGTACTTC. The chain employs TRBV7-6 and TRBJ2-5, with 9 bases lining up with TRBD1. V shed 1 base, J shed 11 bases, and the junction held 14 bases outside the gene matches. The germline gives CDR1 SGHVS, CDR2 FNYEAQ. The CDR3 has 16 residues.

This clonotype was observed a few times. The rearrangement joins TRBV6-6 to TRBJ1-6, with D possibly being TRBD1 (5 bases). CDR1 and CDR2 (germline): MNHNY, SVGAGI (reference sequence). This CDR3 is 17 amino acids long. Trimming left V 0 bases short and J 10 bases short, with 19 bases between. This CDR3 is CASSYSSGTSTESPLHF. The CDR3 coding sequence is TGTGCCAGCAGTTACTCCTCCGGGACGTCGACCGAATCACCCCTCCACTTT.

This clonotype occurred a few times. This rearrangement joins TRBV5-1 to TRBJ1-2; D perhaps matches TRBD1 (6 bases). Trimming cost V 2 bases and J 5 bases, with 16 bases left between them. CDR3 size: 15 residues. CDR1 and CDR2 from the germline V gene are SGHRS and YFSETQ. CDR3 in amino acids: CASSFHQGRNYGYTF. Written as DNA, the CDR3 is TGCGCCAGCAGCTTCCATCAGGGGAGAAATTATGGCTACACCTTC.